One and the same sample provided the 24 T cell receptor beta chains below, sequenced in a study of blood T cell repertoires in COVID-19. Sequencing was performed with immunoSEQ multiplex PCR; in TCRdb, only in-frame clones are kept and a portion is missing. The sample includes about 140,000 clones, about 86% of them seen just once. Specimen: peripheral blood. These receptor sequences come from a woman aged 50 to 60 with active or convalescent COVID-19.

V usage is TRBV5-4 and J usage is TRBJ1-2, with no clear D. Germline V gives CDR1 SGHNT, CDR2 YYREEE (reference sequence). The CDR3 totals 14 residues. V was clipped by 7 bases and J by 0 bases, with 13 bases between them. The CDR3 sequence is CASSTQQTNYGYTF. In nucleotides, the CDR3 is TGTGCCAGCTCTACCCAACAGACTAACTATGGCTACACCTTC.

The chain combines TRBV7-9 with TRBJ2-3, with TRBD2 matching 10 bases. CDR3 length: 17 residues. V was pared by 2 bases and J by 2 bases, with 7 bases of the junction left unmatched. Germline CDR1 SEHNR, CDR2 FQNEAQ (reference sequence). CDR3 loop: CASSLNPAGGFTDTQYF. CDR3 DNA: TGTGCCAGCAGCTTAAATCCAGCGGGGGGGTTCACAGATACGCAGTATTTT.

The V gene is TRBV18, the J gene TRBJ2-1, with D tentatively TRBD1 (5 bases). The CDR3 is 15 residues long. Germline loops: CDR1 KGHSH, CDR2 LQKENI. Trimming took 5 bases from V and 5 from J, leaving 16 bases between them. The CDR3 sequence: CASSERQTRNNEQFF. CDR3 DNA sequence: TGTGCCAGCTCAGAAAGACAGACCAGAAACAATGAGCAGTTCTTC.

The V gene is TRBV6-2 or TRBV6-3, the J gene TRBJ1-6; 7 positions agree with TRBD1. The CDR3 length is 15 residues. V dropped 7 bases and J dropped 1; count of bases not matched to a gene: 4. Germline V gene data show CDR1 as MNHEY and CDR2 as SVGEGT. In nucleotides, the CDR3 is TGTGCCAGCACCCCGGACAGGTCCTATAATTCACCCCTCCACTTT. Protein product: CASTPDRSYNSPLHF.

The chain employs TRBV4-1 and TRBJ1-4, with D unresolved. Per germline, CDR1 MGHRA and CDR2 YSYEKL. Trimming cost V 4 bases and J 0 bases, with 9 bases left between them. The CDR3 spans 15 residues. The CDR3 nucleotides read TGCGCCAGCAGCCGATACACCGCAACTAATGAAAAACTGTTTTTT. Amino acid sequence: CASSRYTATNEKLFF.

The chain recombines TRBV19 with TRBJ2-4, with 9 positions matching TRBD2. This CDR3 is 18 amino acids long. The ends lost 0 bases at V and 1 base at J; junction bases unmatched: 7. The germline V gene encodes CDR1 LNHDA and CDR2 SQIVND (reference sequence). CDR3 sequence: CASSIESGGGAAKNIQYF. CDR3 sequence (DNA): TGTGCCAGTAGTATAGAGTCGGGCGGGGGGGCCGCCAAAAACATTCAGTACTTC.

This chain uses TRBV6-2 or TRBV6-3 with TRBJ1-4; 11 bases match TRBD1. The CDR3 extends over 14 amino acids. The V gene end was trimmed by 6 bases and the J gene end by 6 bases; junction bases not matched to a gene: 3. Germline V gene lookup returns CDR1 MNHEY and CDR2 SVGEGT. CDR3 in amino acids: CASSEGQGDEKLFF. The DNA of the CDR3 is TGTGCCAGCAGCGAGGGACAGGGGGATGAAAAACTGTTTTTT.

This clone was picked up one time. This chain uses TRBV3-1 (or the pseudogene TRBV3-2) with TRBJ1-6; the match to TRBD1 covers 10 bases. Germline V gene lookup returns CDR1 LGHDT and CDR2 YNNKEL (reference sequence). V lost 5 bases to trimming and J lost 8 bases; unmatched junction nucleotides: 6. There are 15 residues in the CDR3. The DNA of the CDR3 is TGTGCCAGCAGCGACCGAGGGACAGGGGATTCACCCCTCCACTTT. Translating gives CASSDRGTGDSPLHF.

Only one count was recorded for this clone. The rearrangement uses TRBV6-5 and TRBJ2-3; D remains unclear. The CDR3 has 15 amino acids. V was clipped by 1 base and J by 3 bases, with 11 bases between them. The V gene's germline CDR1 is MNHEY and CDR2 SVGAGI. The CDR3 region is CASSYLTIATDTQYF. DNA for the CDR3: TGTGCCAGCAGTTACTTAACGATAGCAACAGATACGCAGTATTTT.

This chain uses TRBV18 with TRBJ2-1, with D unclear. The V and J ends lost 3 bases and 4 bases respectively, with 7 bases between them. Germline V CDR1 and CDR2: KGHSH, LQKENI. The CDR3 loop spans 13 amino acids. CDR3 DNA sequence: TGTGCCAGCTCACCGGGCAGATACAATGAGCAGTTCTTC. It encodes CASSPGRYNEQFF.

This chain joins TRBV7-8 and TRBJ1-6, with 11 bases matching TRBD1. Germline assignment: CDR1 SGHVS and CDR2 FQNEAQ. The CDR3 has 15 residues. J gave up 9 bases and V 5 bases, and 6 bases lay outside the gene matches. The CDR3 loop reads CASSPRTGGISPLHF. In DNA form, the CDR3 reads TGTGCCAGCAGCCCAAGGACAGGGGGCATTTCACCCCTCCACTTT.

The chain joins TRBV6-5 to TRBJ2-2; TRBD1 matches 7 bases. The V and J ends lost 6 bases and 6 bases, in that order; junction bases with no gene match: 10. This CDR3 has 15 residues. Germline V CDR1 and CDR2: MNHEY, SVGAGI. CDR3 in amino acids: CASSLDRESAGELFF. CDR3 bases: TGTGCCAGCAGCCTCGACAGGGAATCTGCCGGGGAGCTGTTTTTT.

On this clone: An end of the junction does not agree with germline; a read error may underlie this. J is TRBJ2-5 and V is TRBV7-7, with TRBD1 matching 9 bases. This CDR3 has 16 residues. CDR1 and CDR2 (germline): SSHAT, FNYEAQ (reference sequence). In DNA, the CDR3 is TGTGCTAGCAGCTTAGCGCAGGGGACAGGGCAAGAGACCCAGTACTTC. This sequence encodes CASSLAQGTGQETQYF.

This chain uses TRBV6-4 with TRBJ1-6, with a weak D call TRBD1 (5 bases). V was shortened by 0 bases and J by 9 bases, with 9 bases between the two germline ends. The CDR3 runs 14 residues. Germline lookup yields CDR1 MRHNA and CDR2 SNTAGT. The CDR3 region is CASSDSTGGSPLHF. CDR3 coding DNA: TGTGCCAGCAGTGACTCTACCGGGGGTTCACCCCTCCACTTT.

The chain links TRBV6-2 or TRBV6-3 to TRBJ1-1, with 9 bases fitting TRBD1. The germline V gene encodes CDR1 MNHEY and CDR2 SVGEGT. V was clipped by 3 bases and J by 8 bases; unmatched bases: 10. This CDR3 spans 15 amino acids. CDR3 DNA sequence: TGTGCCAGCAGTTATAGGTACGGGACAGGGTACGAAGCTTTCTTT. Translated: CASSYRYGTGYEAFF.

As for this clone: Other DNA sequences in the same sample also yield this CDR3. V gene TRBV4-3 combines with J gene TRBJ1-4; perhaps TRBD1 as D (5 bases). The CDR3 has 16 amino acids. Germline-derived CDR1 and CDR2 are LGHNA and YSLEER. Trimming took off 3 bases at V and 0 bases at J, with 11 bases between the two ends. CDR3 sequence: CASSQDPGSTNEKLFF. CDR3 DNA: TGCGCCAGCAGCCAGGACCCAGGGTCAACTAATGAAAAACTGTTTTTT.

The CDR3 sequence: CASSQVTPGLAGDTDTQYF. Here the CDR3 DNA reads TGTGCCAGCAGCCAAGTAACCCCGGGACTAGCGGGGGACACAGATACGCAGTATTTT. This chain links TRBV4-2 with TRBJ2-3, with TRBD2 matching over 14 bases. Trimming at V came to 1 base and at J to 2 bases, leaving 8 bases not matched to a gene. This CDR3 comprises 19 residues. Germline V gives CDR1 LGHNA, CDR2 YNFKEQ.

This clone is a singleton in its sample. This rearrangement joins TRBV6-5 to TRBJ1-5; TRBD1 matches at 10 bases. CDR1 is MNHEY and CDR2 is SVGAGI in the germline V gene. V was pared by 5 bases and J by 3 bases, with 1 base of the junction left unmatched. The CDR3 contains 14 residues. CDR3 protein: CASSRQGANQPQHF. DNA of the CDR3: TGTGCCAGCAGTCGACAGGGGGCCAATCAGCCCCAGCATTTT.

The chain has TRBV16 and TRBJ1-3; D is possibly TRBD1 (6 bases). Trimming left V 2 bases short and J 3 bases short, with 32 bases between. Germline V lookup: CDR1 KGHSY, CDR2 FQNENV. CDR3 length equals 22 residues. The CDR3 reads CASSQEDSILAGGLNCGNTIYF. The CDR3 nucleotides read TGTGCCAGCAGCCAAGAGGACAGTATTCTTGCAGGCGGGTTAAATTGTGGAAACACCATATATTTT.

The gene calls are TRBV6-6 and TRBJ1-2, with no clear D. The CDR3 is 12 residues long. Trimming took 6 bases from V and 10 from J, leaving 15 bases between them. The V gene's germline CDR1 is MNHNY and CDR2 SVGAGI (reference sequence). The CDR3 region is CASSPQPETYTF. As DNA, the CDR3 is TGTGCCAGCAGCCCTCAACCAGAAACCTACACCTTC.

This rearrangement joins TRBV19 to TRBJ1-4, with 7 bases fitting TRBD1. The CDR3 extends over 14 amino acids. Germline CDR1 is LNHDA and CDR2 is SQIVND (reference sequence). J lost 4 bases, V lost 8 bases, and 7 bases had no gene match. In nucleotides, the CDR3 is TGTGCCAGTCGGGAGGGACAGAATAATGAAAAACTGTTTTTT. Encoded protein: CASREGQNNEKLFF.

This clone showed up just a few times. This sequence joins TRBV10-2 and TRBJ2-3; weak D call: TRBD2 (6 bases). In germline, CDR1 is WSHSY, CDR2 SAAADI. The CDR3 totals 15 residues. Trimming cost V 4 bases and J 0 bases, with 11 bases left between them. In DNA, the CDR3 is TGCGCCAGCAGTGGTAGCGGTACTAGCACAGATACGCAGTATTTT. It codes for CASSGSGTSTDTQYF.

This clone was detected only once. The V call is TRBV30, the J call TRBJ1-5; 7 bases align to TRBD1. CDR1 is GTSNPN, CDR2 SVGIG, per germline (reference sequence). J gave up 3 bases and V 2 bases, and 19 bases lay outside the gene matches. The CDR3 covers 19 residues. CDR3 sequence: CAWSTPPRQGRLDNQPQHF. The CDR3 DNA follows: TGTGCCTGGAGTACCCCCCCTCGACAGGGCCGCCTTGACAATCAGCCCCAGCATTTT.

CDR3 residues: CASSLVGTSGSSEQYF. The CDR3 bases are TGTGCCAGCAGCTTAGTGGGGACTAGCGGGAGCAGCGAGCAGTACTTC. The chain combines TRBV7-2 with TRBJ2-7; 14 nucleotides align to TRBD2. Germline lookup yields CDR1 SGHTA and CDR2 FQGNSA. CDR3 length: 16 residues. J lost 6 bases, V lost 1 base, and 5 bases had no gene match.